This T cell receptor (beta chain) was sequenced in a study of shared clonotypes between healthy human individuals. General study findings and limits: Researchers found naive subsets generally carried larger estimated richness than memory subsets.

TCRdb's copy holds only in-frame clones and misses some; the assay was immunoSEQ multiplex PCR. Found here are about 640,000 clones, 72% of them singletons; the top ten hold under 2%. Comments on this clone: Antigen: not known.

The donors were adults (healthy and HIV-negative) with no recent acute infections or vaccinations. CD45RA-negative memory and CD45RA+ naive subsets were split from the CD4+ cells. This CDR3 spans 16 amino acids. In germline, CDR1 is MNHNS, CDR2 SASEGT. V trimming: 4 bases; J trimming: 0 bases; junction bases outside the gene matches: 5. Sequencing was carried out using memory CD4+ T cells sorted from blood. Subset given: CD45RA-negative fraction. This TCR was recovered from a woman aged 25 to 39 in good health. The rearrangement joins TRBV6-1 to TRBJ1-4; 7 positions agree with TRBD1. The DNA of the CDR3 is TGTGCCAGCAGTGCCCGGGACAGTCCAACTAATGAAAAACTGTTTTTT. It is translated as CASSARDSPTNEKLFF.